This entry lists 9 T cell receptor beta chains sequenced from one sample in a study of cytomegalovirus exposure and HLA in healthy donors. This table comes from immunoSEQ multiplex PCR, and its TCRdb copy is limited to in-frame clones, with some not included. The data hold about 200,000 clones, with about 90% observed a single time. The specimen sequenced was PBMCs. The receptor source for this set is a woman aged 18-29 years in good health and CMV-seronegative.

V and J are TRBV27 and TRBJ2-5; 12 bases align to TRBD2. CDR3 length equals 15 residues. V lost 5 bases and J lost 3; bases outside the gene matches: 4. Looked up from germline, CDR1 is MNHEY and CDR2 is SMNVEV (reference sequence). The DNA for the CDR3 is TGTGCCAGCAGTCCCGGACTAGCGGGAAAAGAGACCCAGTACTTC. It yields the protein CASSPGLAGKETQYF.

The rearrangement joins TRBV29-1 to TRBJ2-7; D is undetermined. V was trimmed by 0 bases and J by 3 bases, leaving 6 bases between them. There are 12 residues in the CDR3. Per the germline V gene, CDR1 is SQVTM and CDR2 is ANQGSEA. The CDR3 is CSVEDPIYEQYF. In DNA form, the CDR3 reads TGCAGCGTTGAAGATCCAATCTACGAGCAGTACTTC.

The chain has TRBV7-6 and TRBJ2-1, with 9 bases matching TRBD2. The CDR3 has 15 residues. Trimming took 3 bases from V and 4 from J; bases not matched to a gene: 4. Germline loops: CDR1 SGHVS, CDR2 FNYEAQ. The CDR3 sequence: CASSFAGGRYNEQFF. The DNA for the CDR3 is TGTGCCAGCAGCTTTGCGGGAGGGAGATACAATGAGCAGTTCTTC.

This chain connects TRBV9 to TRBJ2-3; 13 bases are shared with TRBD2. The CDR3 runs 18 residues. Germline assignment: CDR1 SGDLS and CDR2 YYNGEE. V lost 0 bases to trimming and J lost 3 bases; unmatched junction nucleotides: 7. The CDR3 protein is CASSVASGLAGVTDTQYF. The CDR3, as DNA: TGTGCCAGCAGCGTAGCTAGCGGACTAGCGGGAGTAACAGATACGCAGTATTTT.

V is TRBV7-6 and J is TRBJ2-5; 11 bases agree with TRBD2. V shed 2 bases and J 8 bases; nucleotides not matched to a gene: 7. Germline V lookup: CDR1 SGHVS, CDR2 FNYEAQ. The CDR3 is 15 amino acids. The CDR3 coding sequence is TGTGCCAGCAGCTTAAGGGGGACTAGCGGTAGTACCCAGTACTTC. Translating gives CASSLRGTSGSTQYF.

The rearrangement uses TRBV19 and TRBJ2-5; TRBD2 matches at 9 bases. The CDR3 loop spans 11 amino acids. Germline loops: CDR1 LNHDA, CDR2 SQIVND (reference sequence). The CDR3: CASGSWETQYF. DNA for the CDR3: TGTGCTAGCGGGAGCTGGGAGACCCAGTACTTC.

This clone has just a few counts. The CDR3 sequence: CASSEGSNYEQYF. In DNA, the CDR3 is TGTGCCAGCAGTGAAGGGTCTAACTACGAGCAGTACTTC. V and J are TRBV2 and TRBJ2-7, with D uncertain. This CDR3 comprises 13 residues. Trimming removed 1 base at V and 3 bases at J, with 7 bases between. From germline, CDR1 is SNHLY and CDR2 FYNNEI.

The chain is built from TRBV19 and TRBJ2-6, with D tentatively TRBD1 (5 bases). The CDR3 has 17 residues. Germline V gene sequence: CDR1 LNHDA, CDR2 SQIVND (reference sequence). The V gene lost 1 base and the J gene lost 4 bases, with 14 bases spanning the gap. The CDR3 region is CASSIGGLGAGANVLTF. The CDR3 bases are TGTGCCAGTAGTATAGGAGGTCTAGGGGCCGGGGCCAACGTCCTGACTTTC.

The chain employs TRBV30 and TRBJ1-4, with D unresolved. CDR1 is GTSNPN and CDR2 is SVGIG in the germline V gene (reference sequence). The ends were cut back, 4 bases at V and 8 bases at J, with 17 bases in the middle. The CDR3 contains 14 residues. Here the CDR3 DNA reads TGTGCCTGGACCGAGCCAGTAGGGAGGGAAAAACTGTTTTTT. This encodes CAWTEPVGREKLFF.